The 19 T cell receptor beta chains presented below share a single source sample, sequenced in a study of shared clonotypes between healthy human individuals. TCRdb's table, derived via immunoSEQ multiplex PCR, lists solely in-frame clones and lacks some. In the table there are around 1.5 million clones, 98% of which are singletons. Sequencing was performed on naive CD4+ T cells sorted from blood. Stated subset: CD45RA+ positively selected. These receptors were taken from a man aged 25 to 40 in good health.

V usage is TRBV4-1 and J usage is TRBJ1-5; D gene ambiguous. The CDR3 length is 15 residues. CDR1 and CDR2 from the germline V gene are MGHRA and YSYEKL. V dropped 0 bases and J dropped 1 base, with 7 bases sitting between them. CDR3: CASSQEKGSNQPQHF. The CDR3 DNA reads as TGCGCCAGCAGCCAAGAGAAGGGAAGCAATCAGCCCCAGCATTTT.

The chain combines TRBV5-1 with TRBJ1-4; tentative D call: TRBD1 (6 bases). Per the germline V gene, CDR1 is SGHRS and CDR2 is YFSETQ. This CDR3 spans 15 amino acids. Trimming stripped 7 bases from V and 0 bases from J, with 13 bases between. The CDR3 sequence: CASGAGATTNEKLFF. In DNA form, the CDR3 reads TGCGCCAGCGGGGCAGGGGCAACAACTAATGAAAAACTGTTTTTT.

The rearrangement uses TRBV7-6 and TRBJ2-2; either TRBD1 or TRBD2 may supply D (5 bases each). Between the trimmed V and J ends, which lost 6 bases and 0 bases, there was a span of 8 bases. There are 14 residues in the CDR3. Germline V gene sequence: CDR1 SGHVS, CDR2 FNYEAQ. The DNA of the CDR3 is TGTGCCAGCAGGGAGGACACGAACACCGGGGAGCTGTTTTTT. Translating gives CASREDTNTGELFF.

V is TRBV25-1 and J is TRBJ2-3; D unclear. CDR3 length: 12 residues. Germline-derived CDR1 and CDR2 are MGHDK and SYGVNS. V lost 6 bases, J lost 2 bases, and 6 bases lay in between. The CDR3 region is CASRSYTDTQYF. The DNA for the CDR3 is TGTGCCAGCAGATCTTACACAGATACGCAGTATTTT. Full variable domain (missing parts from reference TRBV25-1 and TRBJ2-3): EADIYQTPRYLVIGTGKKITLECSQTMGHDKMYWYQQDPGMELHLIHYSYGVNSTEKGDLSSESTVSRIRTEHFPLTLESARPSHTSQYLCASRSYTDTQYFGPGTRLTVL.

J is TRBJ2-7 and V is TRBV4-1, with 8 positions matching TRBD2. V dropped 2 bases and J dropped 0; count of bases not matched to a gene: 12. There are 18 residues in the CDR3. In germline, CDR1 is MGHRA, CDR2 YSYEKL. The CDR3 is CASSQSLLAGLSSYEQYF. The CDR3 DNA follows: TGCGCCAGCAGCCAAAGTCTATTAGCGGGGCTGAGCTCCTACGAGCAGTACTTC.

The chain has TRBV5-1 and TRBJ1-1; TRBD1 might be the D (5 bases). Germline-derived CDR1 and CDR2 are SGHRS and YFSETQ. The CDR3 contains 16 residues. Trimming shortened V by 2 bases and J by 4 bases, and 18 bases separated the two germline ends. The CDR3 sequence is CASSFTPFQGTTEAFF. The CDR3 nucleotides are TGCGCCAGCAGCTTTACCCCATTCCAGGGTACCACTGAAGCTTTCTTT.

The V and J genes are TRBV2 and TRBJ1-2, with D possibly being TRBD1 (5 bases). V shed 9 bases and J shed 4 bases, with 15 bases lying between them. From germline, CDR1 is SNHLY and CDR2 FYNNEI. The CDR3 sequence is 13 residues long. Written as DNA, the CDR3 is TGTGCCAGAAGGGACGGAAATGGCTATGGCTACACCTTC. Translated: CARRDGNGYGYTF.

The rearrangement uses TRBV28 and TRBJ2-1; the D gene is possibly TRBD1 (6 bases). V lost 6 bases and J 8 bases, leaving 20 bases between the germline ends. CDR3 length: 15 amino acids. CDR1 MDHEN and CDR2 SYDVKM come from the germline V gene. CDR3 sequence: CASSSGGQGLYEQFF. DNA of the CDR3: TGTGCCAGCAGCTCGGGCGGGCAGGGGCTCTATGAGCAGTTCTTC.

In its sample, this clone was seen once. Other nucleotide sequences from this sample produce the same CDR3. The chain is built from TRBV7-2 and TRBJ2-3; D is uncertain. CDR1 and CDR2 from the germline V gene are SGHTA and FQGNSA. The CDR3 is 15 amino acids. Trimming removed 0 bases from V and 0 bases from J, with 7 bases in between. CDR3 residues: CASSLAGPSTDTQYF. CDR3 bases: TGTGCCAGCAGCTTAGCCGGGCCTAGCACAGATACGCAGTATTTT.

The chain employs TRBV27 and TRBJ1-5; D not resolved. This CDR3 spans 13 amino acids. CDR1 and CDR2 from the germline V gene are MNHEY and SMNVEV (reference sequence). V was trimmed by 4 bases and J by 0 bases, leaving 4 bases between them. CDR3 DNA: TGTGCCAGCAGTTGGTCTAGCAATCAGCCCCAGCATTTT. Encoded protein: CASSWSSNQPQHF.

DNA of the CDR3: TGTGCCAGCAGCCCGGGGGTAGCGAGCTCCTACGAGCAGTACTTC. It translates to CASSPGVASSYEQYF. The chain carries TRBV9 and TRBJ2-7; weak D call: TRBD2 (6 bases). V gave up 4 bases and J gave up 0 bases, with 14 bases separating them. Germline-derived CDR1 and CDR2 are SGDLS and YYNGEE. The CDR3 has 15 residues.

This clone has a single count. The V gene is TRBV5-4, the J gene TRBJ2-3, with 10 bases aligning to TRBD2. This CDR3 is built from 16 residues. Germline-derived CDR1 and CDR2 are SGHNT and YYREEE (reference sequence). Trimming removed 4 bases from V and 3 bases from J; junction bases left unmatched: 8. CDR3 protein: CASSRRTSGKTDTQYF. CDR3 nucleotides: TGTGCCAGCAGCCGAAGGACTAGCGGAAAAACAGATACGCAGTATTTT.

This clone has a single count. The gene calls are TRBV28 and TRBJ2-1, with 8 nucleotides matching TRBD2. Germline V gene sequence: CDR1 MDHEN, CDR2 SYDVKM. The trim removed 3 bases at V and 4 bases at J, leaving 5 bases unmatched. This CDR3 has 15 amino acids. This CDR3 is CASSFQLADYNEQFF. For the CDR3, the DNA is TGTGCCAGCAGTTTTCAACTAGCGGATTACAATGAGCAGTTCTTC.

This chain connects TRBV7-6 to TRBJ2-7; D not resolved. Trimming took 5 bases from V and 2 from J, leaving 10 bases between them. This CDR3 is built from 13 residues. CDR1 and CDR2 from the germline V gene are SGHVS and FNYEAQ. The CDR3 protein is CASSPSRPYEQYF. Here the CDR3 DNA reads TGTGCCAGCAGCCCATCCCGGCCCTACGAGCAGTACTTC.

This chain connects TRBV7-9 to TRBJ1-2, with D hard to call. CDR1 SEHNR and CDR2 FQNEAQ come from the germline V gene (reference sequence). There are 16 residues in the CDR3. The V and J ends lost 5 bases and 4 bases respectively, with 20 bases between them. The CDR3 bases are TGTGCCAGCAGCCAACTTAGTTTCCCAGGCGCCTATGGCTACACCTTC. It specifies CASSQLSFPGAYGYTF.

J is TRBJ2-6 and V is TRBV5-6, with D unclear. This CDR3 has 17 amino acids. The V gene lost 4 bases and the J gene lost 4 bases, with 18 bases spanning the gap. CDR1 and CDR2 (germline): SGHDT, YYEEEE. CDR3 nucleotide sequence: TGTGCCAGCAGCGGCGATGTCGTTCTCTCCGGGGCCAACGTCCTGACTTTC. Translation: CASSGDVVLSGANVLTF. Together with reference TRBV5-6 and TRBJ2-6, the CDR3 gives the full variable domain: DAGVTQSPTHLIKTRGQQVTLRCSPKSGHDTVSWYQQALGQGPQFIFQYYEEEERQRGNFPDRFSGHQFPNYSSELNVNALLLGDSALYLCASSGDVVLSGANVLTFGAGSRLTVL.

This clone was recorded only once. This chain links TRBV5-4 with TRBJ1-1, with D tentatively TRBD1 (6 bases). The germline CDR1 and CDR2 sequences are SGHNT and YYREEE (reference sequence). CDR3 size: 16 residues. Trimming took 0 bases from V and 4 from J, leaving 16 bases between them. This CDR3 is CASSLDPTGPTTEAFF. The CDR3 DNA sequence: TGTGCCAGCAGCTTGGATCCCACAGGGCCAACCACTGAAGCTTTCTTT.

This rearrangement joins TRBV28 to TRBJ2-7; the match to TRBD2 covers 13 bases. From germline, CDR1 is MDHEN and CDR2 SYDVKM. Trimming took 6 bases from V and 4 from J; bases not matched to a gene: 6. The CDR3 has 15 amino acids. In nucleotides, the CDR3 is TGTGCCAGCAGCCCATGGACTAGCGGGGGATACGAGCAGTACTTC. Translation gives CASSPWTSGGYEQYF. The full variable domain, completed using reference TRBV28 and TRBJ2-7, is DVKVTQSSRYLVKRTGEKVFLECVQDMDHENMFWYRQDPGLGLRLIYFSYDVKMKEKGDIPEGYSVSREKKERFSLILESASTNQTSMYLCASSPWTSGGYEQYFGPGTRLTVT.

The chain links TRBV7-9 to TRBJ1-5; TRBD1 matches at 9 bases. Unmatched junction bases numbered 9, after V lost 1 base and J lost 2 bases. This CDR3 region has 18 residues. Germline V gene sequence: CDR1 SEHNR, CDR2 FQNEAQ (reference sequence). CDR3 sequence reads: CASSLGDRAFGGNQPQHF. In DNA, the CDR3 is TGTGCCAGCAGCTTAGGGGACAGGGCGTTCGGGGGCAATCAGCCCCAGCATTTT.